Presented here are 9 T cell receptor beta chains from one specimen sequenced in a study of T cell responses to AZD1222 COVID-19 vaccine. Produced via immunoSEQ multiplex PCR; TCRdb's table is partial and in-frame only. This sample has some 160,000 clones, with roughly 92% found just once. Material: peripheral blood, obtained on day 0 of AZD1222 vaccination. These receptors were obtained from an adult in good health.

V usage is TRBV7-3 and J usage is TRBJ2-1; D might be TRBD2 (5 bases). Germline-derived CDR1 and CDR2 are SGHTA and FQGTGA. This CDR3 has 14 residues. Trimming shortened V by 2 bases and J by 6 bases, and 11 bases separated the two germline ends. CDR3 bases: TGTGCCAGCAGCTTATCAGGACTCCTCAATGAGCAGTTCTTC. It specifies CASSLSGLLNEQFF. The whole variable domain, remainder taken from reference TRBV7-3 and TRBJ2-1, is GAGVSQTPSNKVTEKGKYVELRCDPISGHTALYWYRQSLGQGPEFLIYFQGTGAADDSGLPNDRFFAVRPEGSVSTLKIQRTERGDSAVYLCASSLSGLLNEQFFGPGTRLTVL.

This clone has just one count. This sequence joins TRBV18 and TRBJ2-3; D is unresolved. CDR1 and CDR2 (germline): KGHSH, LQKENI. The CDR3 totals 14 residues. The germline V and J ends were trimmed by 1 base and 5 bases, with 10 bases remaining between them. CDR3 amino acids: CASSPQSSKDTQYF. CDR3 DNA sequence: TGTGCCAGCTCACCACAGTCCTCCAAAGATACGCAGTATTTT.

The chain combines TRBV7-2 with TRBJ2-4; the D gene is possibly TRBD2 (5 bases). Per the germline V gene, CDR1 is SGHTA and CDR2 is FQGNSA. V shed 1 base and J shed 0 bases, with 10 bases lying between them. The CDR3 has 16 amino acids. The CDR3 loop reads CASSLEPGIAKNIQYF. In nucleotides, the CDR3 is TGTGCCAGCAGCTTAGAACCGGGGATAGCCAAAAACATTCAGTACTTC.

In nucleotides, the CDR3 is TGTGCCAGCTCACCTACAGGGTTCCAGAGTAGCACTGAAGCTTTCTTT. This sequence encodes CASSPTGFQSSTEAFF. The V and J genes are TRBV18 and TRBJ1-1; a possible D gene is TRBD1 (6 bases). The V end was cut by 3 bases, the J end by 4 bases, with 18 bases between. The CDR3 runs 16 residues. CDR1 is KGHSH and CDR2 is LQKENI in the germline V gene.

The chain recombines TRBV7-2 with TRBJ2-7; 8 positions match TRBD2. V shed 1 base, J shed 4 bases, and the junction held 15 bases outside the gene matches. The V gene's germline CDR1 is SGHTA and CDR2 FQGNSA. The CDR3 has 18 amino acids. CDR3 DNA: TGTGCCAGCAGCTTAGAGAGAGCGGGGGCCTTGGGGTCGTACGAGCAGTACTTC. This sequence encodes CASSLERAGALGSYEQYF.

The chain carries TRBV5-1 and TRBJ2-7; possible D gene TRBD2, 5 bases. Trimming cost V 6 bases and J 3 bases, with 7 bases left between them. The CDR3 contains 11 residues. CDR1 SGHRS and CDR2 YFSETQ come from the germline V gene. Here the CDR3 reads CASKGGYEQYF. For the CDR3, the DNA is TGCGCCAGCAAAGGAGGCTACGAGCAGTACTTC.

This sequence joins TRBV19 and TRBJ1-5; TRBD1 is a possible D gene (5 bases). Germline CDR1 reads LNHDA; CDR2 reads SQIVND (reference sequence). The CDR3 loop spans 13 amino acids. V lost 11 bases and J lost 7, with 18 bases in between. The CDR3, as DNA: TGTGCCGGGTCCCAGGGAATTGGACAGCCCCAGCATTTT. Its translation: CAGSQGIGQPQHF.

The gene calls are TRBV7-9 and TRBJ1-4, with D unresolved. Germline V gene lookup returns CDR1 SEHNR and CDR2 FQNEAQ (reference sequence). V gave up 8 bases and J gave up 7 bases, with 14 bases separating them. This CDR3 spans 13 amino acids. CDR3 nucleotides: TGTGCCAGCGGCGTGGGCGAGGTTGAAAAACTGTTTTTT. Its protein is CASGVGEVEKLFF.

The V gene is TRBV5-1, the J gene TRBJ2-1; the D gene is possibly TRBD1 (5 bases). Trimming removed 4 bases at V and 7 bases at J, with 9 bases between. The CDR3 sequence is 12 residues long. From germline, CDR1 is SGHRS and CDR2 YFSETQ. CDR3 in amino acids: CASSTQGNEQFF. CDR3 sequence (DNA): TGCGCCAGCAGCACGCAGGGTAATGAGCAGTTCTTC.